A selection of T cell receptor beta chains follows, all from one sample in a study of cytomegalovirus exposure and HLA in healthy donors. Generated by immunoSEQ multiplex PCR, the TCRdb table keeps only in-frame clones and is missing some. The sample has some 140,000 clones; less than 80% are singletons. The source material was PBMCs. The source of these receptors is a woman aged 50 to 60 in good health and CMV-seropositive. CDR3s include the opening cysteine and the closing phenylalanine or tryptophan. The D gene is left open where the match is weak. Expanded clones are given a class, and other clones once, few, many or no size at all.

j_call: TRBJ1-1
clone_size: -
d_call: -
v_call: TRBV7-3
cdr3_nt: TGTGCCAGCAGCTTAGGGGCGAACACTGAAGCTTTCTTT
cdr3_aa: CASSLGANTEAFF

j_call: TRBJ1-6
clone_size: -
d_call: -
v_call: TRBV5-4
cdr3_nt: TGTGCCAGCAGCGGGGGGTATAATTCACCCCTCCACTTT
cdr3_aa: CASSGGYNSPLHF

j_call: TRBJ2-7
clone_size: -
d_call: -
v_call: TRBV11-2
cdr3_nt: TGTGCCAGCAGCTCGAGAGTAGACGAGCAGTACTTC
cdr3_aa: CASSSRVDEQYF

j_call: TRBJ2-1
clone_size: few
d_call: -
v_call: TRBV6-5
cdr3_nt: TGTGCCAGCAGCAGCGGGCAATACAATGAGCAGTTCTTC
cdr3_aa: CASSSGQYNEQFF

j_call: TRBJ1-5
clone_size: few
d_call: TRBD1
v_call: TRBV28
cdr3_nt: TGTGCCACCCTCTCCCCAGGGGGCAGGAGTCAGCCCCAGCATTTT
cdr3_aa: CATLSPGGRSQPQHF

j_call: TRBJ1-2
clone_size: -
d_call: TRBD1
v_call: TRBV4-2
cdr3_nt: TGTGCCAGCAGCCAAGAACAGGACAGGGGGTATGGCTACACCTTC
cdr3_aa: CASSQEQDRGYGYTF

j_call: TRBJ2-2
clone_size: -
d_call: TRBD2
v_call: TRBV18
cdr3_nt: TGTGCCAGCTCACCCGCGGGGGGCCAAAACACCGGGGAGCTGTTTTTT
cdr3_aa: CASSPAGGQNTGELFF

j_call: TRBJ1-2
clone_size: -
d_call: -
v_call: TRBV7-3
cdr3_nt: TGTGCCAGCAGCTTAGCAGAAGGGGCGGGCTACACCTTC
cdr3_aa: CASSLAEGAGYTF

j_call: TRBJ2-5
clone_size: -
d_call: TRBD1
v_call: TRBV14
cdr3_nt: TGTGCCAGCAGCCATTACAGGGGTCCGCAGTACTTC
cdr3_aa: CASSHYRGPQYF

j_call: TRBJ1-5
clone_size: -
d_call: -
v_call: TRBV2
cdr3_nt: TGTGCCAGCAGTGGGGCCGAGGGAAATAGCAATCAGCCCCAGCATTTT
cdr3_aa: CASSGAEGNSNQPQHF

j_call: TRBJ2-7
clone_size: -
d_call: TRBD2
v_call: TRBV4-1
cdr3_nt: TGCGCCAGCAGCCACGATAATAGCGGGGCTTCCTACGAGCAGTACTTC
cdr3_aa: CASSHDNSGASYEQYF

j_call: TRBJ2-7
clone_size: -
d_call: -
v_call: TRBV2
cdr3_nt: TGTGCCAGCAGTGATGCCAGGGACTCCTACGAGCAGTACTTC
cdr3_aa: CASSDARDSYEQYF

j_call: TRBJ2-1
clone_size: -
d_call: TRBD2
v_call: TRBV2
cdr3_nt: TGTGCCAGCAGCGCTAGGACTAGCGGGAGCTACAATGAGCAGTTCTTC
cdr3_aa: CASSARTSGSYNEQFF

j_call: TRBJ2-3
clone_size: -
d_call: -
v_call: TRBV11-2
cdr3_nt: TGTGCCAGCAGCTTAGATCCGGCGGCCCGTTGGGATACGCAGTATTTT
cdr3_aa: CASSLDPAARWDTQYF

j_call: TRBJ2-2
clone_size: once
d_call: -
v_call: TRBV19
cdr3_nt: TGTGCCAGTAGTCCGACAGGTGACACCGGGGAGCTGTTTTTT
cdr3_aa: CASSPTGDTGELFF